This T cell receptor beta chain was recorded in a study of blood T cell repertoires in COVID-19. The wider study: Samples taken during acute and convalescent COVID-19 were collected in the United States, Italy and Spain.

Methods used by the authors: Estimation of nucleated cell counts relied on the amplification of reference gene primers. Only in-frame clones appear in the TCRdb table, and some are missing; sequencing was by immunoSEQ multiplex PCR. V, J and clone size reflect that table, while D and trimming were determined from the DNA. Of about 160,000 clones listed, about four fifths are singletons. What was sequenced was peripheral blood. This TCR came from a woman older than 75 with active or convalescent COVID-19.

The CDR3 protein is CASSEDRALGYTF. DNA of the CDR3: TGTGCCAGCAGTGAGGACAGGGCGTTGGGCTACACCTTC. This chain links TRBV2 with TRBJ1-2; 8 bases are a match to TRBD1. The CDR3 is made up of 13 amino acids. CDR1 SNHLY and CDR2 FYNNEI come from the germline V gene. Trimming cost V 3 bases and J 8 bases; bases outside gene matches: 5.